The entry below describes one TCR beta chain. The sample comes from a study of shared clonotypes between healthy human individuals. Profiled with immunoSEQ multiplex PCR; TCRdb holds only in-frame clones, not every one. The profile shows about 500,000 clones, 77% of them singletons. CDR1 LGHNA and CDR2 YNFKEQ come from the germline V gene. The V and J ends lost 1 base and 10 bases, in that order; junction bases with no gene match: 8. The CDR3 extends over 14 amino acids. The source of this sequence is a middle-aged woman in good health. Some clones in this sample may be carry-over from other donors' samples. Sequences were obtained from PBMCs. The chain couples TRBV4-2 to TRBJ1-2, with TRBD1 matching 8 bases. The CDR3 bases are TGTGCCAGCAGCCAAGGTGGGGACAGGTTGACCTACACCTTC. It codes for CASSQGGDRLTYTF.